The 21 T cell receptor beta chains below come from one sample, sequenced in a study of beta chain features in type 1 diabetes. Findings and caveats of the study: The study found moderately but significantly shorter TCRB CDR3s in all four CD4+ subsets of Type 1 diabetes patients.

The authors reverse transcribed all of the isolated RNA, so sequencing captured expressed TCRB transcripts. The data were produced by immunoSEQ multiplex PCR, yet TCRdb's version contains in-frame clones alone and is incomplete. Among about 340,000 clones listed, approximately 9.9% were seen once. No antigen is known for these receptors. The sequenced sample consisted of central memory CD4+ T cells from blood. The receptors shown here come from a man between 25 and 39 years old with type 1 diabetes.

J is TRBJ2-7 and V is TRBV30; D is ambiguous. Germline loops: CDR1 GTSNPN, CDR2 SVGIG (reference sequence). V lost 4 bases, J lost 1 base, and 8 bases lay in between. The CDR3 has 12 residues. The CDR3: CAWNGRSYEQYF. The CDR3 nucleotides read TGTGCCTGGAACGGGCGGTCCTACGAGCAGTACTTC. The full variable domain, with the rest looked up from reference TRBV30 and TRBJ2-7, is SQTIHQWPATLVQPVGSPLSLECTVEGTSNPNLYWYRQAAGRGLQLLFYSVGIGQISSEVPQNLSASRPQDRQFILSSKKLLLSDSGFYLCAWNGRSYEQYFGPGTRLTVT.

In its sample, this clone was seen a few times. The J gene is TRBJ1-5, the V gene TRBV2; 12 bases match TRBD1. The V gene end was trimmed by 8 bases and the J gene end by 7 bases; junction bases not matched to a gene: 6. Germline-derived CDR1 and CDR2 are SNHLY and FYNNEI. The CDR3 spans 14 residues. The CDR3 here is CASSGTGGRQPQHF. The CDR3 DNA reads as TGTGCCAGCTCCGGGACAGGGGGCCGGCAGCCCCAGCATTTT.

This rearrangement joins TRBV28 to TRBJ2-5; TRBD1 agrees at 9 bases. In germline, CDR1 is MDHEN, CDR2 SYDVKM. Unmatched junction bases numbered 6, after V lost 6 bases and J lost 4 bases. CDR3 size: 14 residues. The CDR3 is CASRIGQGRETQYF. Here the CDR3 DNA reads TGTGCCAGCAGAATAGGACAGGGGAGAGAGACCCAGTACTTC.

V is TRBV23-1 and J is TRBJ2-1; D ambiguous. TRBV23-1 is classed as an ORF, of uncertain function. Trimming left V 4 bases short and J 4 bases short, with 20 bases between. The CDR3 loop spans 17 amino acids. CDR3 sequence (DNA): TGCGCCAGCAGTCCCCTCCTCCCATTAGTGAGGTACAATGAGCAGTTCTTC. This encodes CASSPLLPLVRYNEQFF.

This clone was recorded a few times. The chain carries TRBV7-2 and TRBJ2-5; 10 nucleotides match TRBD2. Germline CDR1 and CDR2: SGHTA and FQGNSA. The CDR3 is made up of 16 amino acids. V dropped 5 bases and J dropped 5; count of bases not matched to a gene: 11. CDR3 protein: CASSLLAGAGGETQYF. The CDR3, as DNA: TGTGCCAGCAGCCTCCTAGCGGGGGCCGGGGGTGAGACCCAGTACTTC.

In its sample, this clone was seen a few times. The chain combines TRBV5-4 with TRBJ2-7, with D maybe TRBD1 (5 bases). V lost 0 bases, J lost 2 bases, and 9 bases lay in between. The CDR3 extends over 14 amino acids. From germline, CDR1 is SGHNT and CDR2 YYREEE (reference sequence). As DNA, the CDR3 is TGTGCCAGCAGCTTGGAGAAAGGGGCCTACGAGCAGTACTTC. Encoded protein: CASSLEKGAYEQYF.

V gene TRBV6-1 combines with J gene TRBJ2-7; 11 positions agree with TRBD1. The CDR3 extends over 16 amino acids. CDR1 is MNHNS and CDR2 is SASEGT in the germline V gene. Trimming at V came to 4 bases and at J to 4 bases, leaving 9 bases not matched to a gene. The CDR3 DNA is TGTGCCAGCAGTGCCCCCGAGGGGACAGGGGGGTACGAGCAGTACTTC. It is translated as CASSAPEGTGGYEQYF.

The sample holds many counts of this clone. J is TRBJ2-5 and V is TRBV10-3; no clear D gene. V was pared by 11 bases and J by 9 bases, with 22 bases between. The CDR3 loop spans 13 amino acids. Germline CDR1 ENHRY, CDR2 SYGVKD. The CDR3 is CAFRAGPDTAQYF. The DNA of the CDR3 is TGTGCCTTTAGAGCAGGACCCGATACGGCCCAGTACTTC.

This clone was found many times. The chain uses TRBV18 and TRBJ2-7, with TRBD1 identical over 9 bases. V shed 5 bases, J shed 6 bases, and the junction held 8 bases outside the gene matches. The germline V gene has CDR1 KGHSH and CDR2 LQKENI. The CDR3 contains 14 residues. CDR3 in amino acids: CASSVGDRAREQYF. The DNA for the CDR3 is TGTGCCAGCTCAGTTGGGGACAGGGCACGCGAGCAGTACTTC. Full variable domain (rest looked up from reference TRBV18 and TRBJ2-7): NAGVMQNPRHLVRRRGQEARLRCSPMKGHSHVYWYRQLPEEGLKFMVYLQKENIIDESGMPKERFSAEFPKEGPSILRIQQVVRGDSAAYFCASSVGDRAREQYFGPGTRLTVT.

This clone was seen only a few times. The chain links TRBV6-1 to TRBJ2-1, with a weak D call TRBD1 (5 bases). Germline V gene sequence: CDR1 MNHNS, CDR2 SASEGT. The CDR3 runs 17 residues. The V end was cut by 1 base, the J end by 6 bases, with 19 bases between. The CDR3 DNA follows: TGTGCCAGCAGTGAAGTTCTGGGGCAGGTATCTGGCAATGAGCAGTTCTTC. Amino acid sequence: CASSEVLGQVSGNEQFF.

The rearrangement uses TRBV4-3 and TRBJ2-6; maybe TRBD2 (5 bases). Germline lookup yields CDR1 LGHNA and CDR2 YSLEER. Trimming shortened V by 1 base and J by 1 base, and 5 bases separated the two germline ends. The CDR3 consists of 15 residues. Here the CDR3 DNA reads TGCGCCAGCAGCCAAGTAGCGTCTGGGGCCAACGTCCTGACTTTC. Amino acid sequence: CASSQVASGANVLTF.

This chain uses TRBV29-1 with TRBJ2-7; TRBD1 matches 9 bases. CDR1 and CDR2 (germline): SQVTM, ANQGSEA. The CDR3 extends over 11 amino acids. Trimming removed 7 bases from V and 6 bases from J; junction bases left unmatched: 4. DNA for the CDR3: TGCAGCGGGCGGACAGGGGTCGAGCAGTACTTC. Protein product: CSGRTGVEQYF.

This chain links TRBV5-1 with TRBJ2-2; 9 nucleotides agree with TRBD2. Unmatched junction bases numbered 7, after V lost 4 bases and J lost 9 bases. Germline CDR1 reads SGHRS; CDR2 reads YFSETQ. CDR3 size: 14 residues. The CDR3 loop reads CASSPSGDFRELFF. The CDR3, as DNA: TGCGCCAGCAGCCCTAGCGGGGACTTCAGGGAGCTGTTTTTT.

This clone was observed a few times. The chain is built from TRBV19 and TRBJ2-5; 8 bases are shared with TRBD1. The CDR3 contains 16 residues. Trimming removed 8 bases from V and 2 bases from J; junction bases left unmatched: 13. Germline CDR1 and CDR2: LNHDA and SQIVND (reference sequence). CDR3 amino acids: CASHRYGQGAQETQYF. The CDR3, as DNA: TGTGCCAGTCACCGCTACGGACAGGGCGCACAAGAGACCCAGTACTTC.

V is TRBV7-2 and J is TRBJ1-2; 12 nucleotides match TRBD1. The trim removed 1 base at V and 3 bases at J, leaving 6 bases unmatched. Germline lookup yields CDR1 SGHTA and CDR2 FQGNSA. The CDR3 runs to 17 residues. The CDR3 loop is CASSLVKGTGGHYGYTF. CDR3 nucleotides: TGTGCCAGCAGCTTAGTGAAGGGGACAGGGGGCCACTATGGCTACACCTTC.

This clone was counted only a few times. In the same sample, other DNA sequences code for this CDR3. The chain combines TRBV7-2 with TRBJ1-1, with TRBD1 as a possible D gene (5 bases). With 5 bases removed from V and 5 bases from J, the gap between germline ends came to 12 bases. The CDR3 loop spans 13 amino acids. The germline gives CDR1 SGHTA, CDR2 FQGNSA. The CDR3 reads CASSGQGGTEAFF. In nucleotides, the CDR3 is TGTGCCAGCAGCGGGCAGGGAGGGACTGAAGCTTTCTTT. The variable domain in full, completed from reference TRBV7-2 and TRBJ1-1, reads GAGVSQSPSNKVTEKGKDVELRCDPISGHTALYWYRQSLGQGLEFLIYFQGNSAPDKSGLPSDRFSAERTGGSVSTLTIQRTQQEDSAVYLCASSGQGGTEAFFGQGTRLTVV.

This chain uses TRBV28 with TRBJ2-1; tentative D call: TRBD1 (6 bases). The germline gives CDR1 MDHEN, CDR2 SYDVKM. V was shortened by 4 bases and J by 1 base, with 14 bases between the two germline ends. The CDR3 sequence is 16 residues long. CDR3 amino acids: CASSSYTGYSYNEQFF. The CDR3 coding sequence is TGTGCCAGCAGTTCCTATACAGGGTATTCCTACAATGAGCAGTTCTTC.

This sequence joins TRBV9 and TRBJ1-6, with no clear D. The CDR3 length is 14 residues. V lost 0 bases and J 7 bases, leaving 8 bases between the germline ends. The germline V gene encodes CDR1 SGDLS and CDR2 YYNGEE. Here the CDR3 DNA reads TGTGCCAGCAGCGTAGAACTTGAGAATTCACCCCTCCACTTT. This codes for CASSVELENSPLHF. The entire variable domain, with the rest obtained from reference TRBV9 and TRBJ1-6, is as follows: DSGVTQTPKHLITATGQRVTLRCSPRSGDLSVYWYQQSLDQGLQFLIQYYNGEERAKGNILERFSAQQFPDLHSELNLSSLELGDSALYFCASSVELENSPLHFGNGTRLTVT.

This rearrangement joins TRBV10-3 to TRBJ2-7; TRBD1 agrees at 9 bases. The length of the CDR3 is 13 residues. The germline gives CDR1 ENHRY, CDR2 SYGVKD. J was trimmed by 3 bases and V by 6 bases; bases with no gene match: 3. This CDR3 reads CAIRRQGDYEQYF. DNA for the CDR3: TGTGCCATCAGACGACAGGGGGACTACGAGCAGTACTTC.

This clone was seen a few times. This chain joins TRBV11-2 and TRBJ2-2, with D unresolved. V lost 5 bases and J lost 3, with 7 bases in between. CDR1 is SGHAT, CDR2 FQNNGV, per germline. There are 13 residues in the CDR3. CDR3 loop: CASSGRYTGELFF. CDR3 in DNA: TGTGCCAGCAGCGGGCGGTACACCGGGGAGCTGTTTTTT.

The rearrangement joins TRBV2 to TRBJ1-1; D is possibly TRBD1 (5 bases). The CDR3 is 14 residues long. V lost 4 bases, J lost 6 bases, and 15 bases lay in between. Germline V gene lookup returns CDR1 SNHLY and CDR2 FYNNEI. CDR3 residues: CASSGETVTAEAFF. CDR3 nucleotides: TGTGCCAGCAGTGGGGAAACGGTGACAGCTGAAGCTTTCTTT.